This T cell receptor beta chain was identified in a study of blood T cells in healthy people across ages. They isolated at least 7 million PBMCs from each sample. Then a second PCR, running about 6 to 12 cycles, was carried out with a sample-barcoded 5' primer and a J-beta primer mix. TCRdb re-called the 5' RACE reads with MiXCR, one entry per CDR3 protein. The table shows 890,000 or so distinct CDR3 sequences, with approximately 59% occurring only once. The specimen was blood. This TCR came from a man aged 25 to 45 in good health.

The chain's CDR3 is CASSFGLGNEQFF. Here the CDR3 DNA reads TGTGCCAGCAGTTTCGGACTAGGGAATGAGCAGTTCTTC. The chain is built from TRBV28 and TRBJ2-1; 7 bases are a match to TRBD2. The CDR3 covers 13 residues. The J segment lost 7 bases and the V segment lost 3 bases, leaving 3 bases of the junction unmatched. Germline values: CDR1 MDHEN, CDR2 SYDVKM. Full variable domain (missing parts from reference TRBV28 and TRBJ2-1): DVKVTQSSRYLVKRTGEKVFLECVQDMDHENMFWYRQDPGLGLRLIYFSYDVKMKEKGDIPEGYSVSREKKERFSLILESASTNQTSMYLCASSFGLGNEQFFGPGTRLTVL.